This T cell receptor beta chain is drawn from a study of blood T cell repertoires in COVID-19. Study information: The cDNA or gDNA used as material had been derived from T cells, B-cell-depleted T cells, or PBMCs.

This clone appeared a single time. Clones were read by immunoSEQ multiplex PCR, and TCRdb kept only the in-frame ones, dropping some. The profile shows approximately 140,000 clones, about 80% of them singletons. The length of the CDR3 is 11 residues. The germline V gene has CDR1 MDHEN and CDR2 SYDVKM. Trimming removed 6 bases at V and 3 bases at J, with 4 bases between. This receptor was taken from a man aged 40-49 years with acute COVID-19. The V call is TRBV28, the J call TRBJ2-3, with unresolved D. The sample was PBMCs or T cells enriched from blood (not recorded which). CDR3 residues: CASSPTDTQYF. The CDR3 nucleotides are TGTGCCAGCAGCCCGACAGATACGCAGTATTTT.